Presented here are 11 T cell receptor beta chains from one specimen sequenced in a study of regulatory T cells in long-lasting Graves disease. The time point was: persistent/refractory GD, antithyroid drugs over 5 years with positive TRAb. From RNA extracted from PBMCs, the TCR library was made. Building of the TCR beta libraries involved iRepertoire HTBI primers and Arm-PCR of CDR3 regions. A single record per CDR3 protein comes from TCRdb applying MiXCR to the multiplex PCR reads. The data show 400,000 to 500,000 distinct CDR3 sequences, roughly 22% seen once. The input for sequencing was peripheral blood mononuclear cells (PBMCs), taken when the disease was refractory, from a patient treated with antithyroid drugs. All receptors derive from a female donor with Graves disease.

The CDR3 loop is CASSIQGHEQYF. CDR3 in DNA: TGTGCCAGCAGCATACAGGGCCACGAGCAGTACTTC. V and J are TRBV11-1 and TRBJ2-7, with D possibly TRBD1 on 6 matching bases. V lost 5 bases and J lost 5, with 10 bases in between. Per the germline V gene, CDR1 is SGHAT and CDR2 is FQDESV (reference sequence). This CDR3 comprises 12 residues.

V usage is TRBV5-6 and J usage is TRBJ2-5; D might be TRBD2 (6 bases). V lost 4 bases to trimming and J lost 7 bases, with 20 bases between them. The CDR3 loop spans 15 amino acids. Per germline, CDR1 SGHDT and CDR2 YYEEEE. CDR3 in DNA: TGTGCCAGCAGCCGATTTGGACTACAAGACCCGACCCAGTACTTC. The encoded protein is CASSRFGLQDPTQYF.

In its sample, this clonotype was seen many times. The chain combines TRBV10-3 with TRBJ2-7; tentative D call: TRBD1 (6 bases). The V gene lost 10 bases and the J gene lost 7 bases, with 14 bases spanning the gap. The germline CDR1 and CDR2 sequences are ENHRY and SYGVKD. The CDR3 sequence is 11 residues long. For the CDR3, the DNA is TGTGCCACCACAGGGATGCGGGAGCAGTACTTC. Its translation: CATTGMREQYF.

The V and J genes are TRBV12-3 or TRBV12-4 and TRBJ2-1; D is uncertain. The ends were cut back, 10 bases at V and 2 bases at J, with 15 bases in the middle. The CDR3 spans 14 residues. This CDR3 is CATSQRATYNEQFF. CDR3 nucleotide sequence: TGTGCCACCTCCCAGCGAGCTACCTACAATGAGCAGTTCTTC.

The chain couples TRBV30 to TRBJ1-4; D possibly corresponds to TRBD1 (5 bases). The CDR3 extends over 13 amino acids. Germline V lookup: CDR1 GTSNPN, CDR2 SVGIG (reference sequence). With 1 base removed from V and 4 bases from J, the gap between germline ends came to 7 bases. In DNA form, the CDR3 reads TGTGCCTGGAGTGAACAGGTTAATGAAAAACTGTTTTTT. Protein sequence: CAWSEQVNEKLFF.

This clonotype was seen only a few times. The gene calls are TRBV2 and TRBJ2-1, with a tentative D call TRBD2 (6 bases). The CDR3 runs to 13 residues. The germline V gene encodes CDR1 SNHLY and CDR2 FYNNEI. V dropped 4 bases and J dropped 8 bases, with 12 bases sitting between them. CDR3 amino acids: CASSVGLYHEQFF. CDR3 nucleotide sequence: TGTGCCAGCAGTGTAGGACTATATCATGAGCAGTTCTTC.

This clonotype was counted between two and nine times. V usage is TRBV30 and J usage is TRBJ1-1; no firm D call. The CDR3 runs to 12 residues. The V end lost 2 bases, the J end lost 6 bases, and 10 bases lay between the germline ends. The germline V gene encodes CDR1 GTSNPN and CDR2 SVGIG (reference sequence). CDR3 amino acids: CAWSSPLPEAFF. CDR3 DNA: TGTGCCTGGAGTTCTCCGCTCCCTGAAGCTTTCTTT.

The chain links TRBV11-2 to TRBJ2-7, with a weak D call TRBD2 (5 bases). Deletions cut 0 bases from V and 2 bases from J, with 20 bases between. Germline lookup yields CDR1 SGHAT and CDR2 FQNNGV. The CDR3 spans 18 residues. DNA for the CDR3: TGTGCCAGCAGCTTAGATCTGGCAGAGGGATCCCATACCTACGAGCAGTACTTC. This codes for CASSLDLAEGSHTYEQYF.

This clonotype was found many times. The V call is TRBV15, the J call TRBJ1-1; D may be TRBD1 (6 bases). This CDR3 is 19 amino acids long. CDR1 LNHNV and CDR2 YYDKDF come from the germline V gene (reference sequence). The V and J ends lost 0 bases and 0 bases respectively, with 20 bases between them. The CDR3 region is CATSRDYMLQGWMNTEAFF. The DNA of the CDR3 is TGTGCCACCAGCAGAGATTACATGTTACAGGGATGGATGAACACTGAAGCTTTCTTT.

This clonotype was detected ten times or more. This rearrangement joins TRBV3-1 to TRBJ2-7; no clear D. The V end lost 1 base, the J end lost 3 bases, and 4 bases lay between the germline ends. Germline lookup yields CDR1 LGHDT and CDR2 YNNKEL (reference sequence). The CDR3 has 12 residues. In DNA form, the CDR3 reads TGTGCCAGCAGCCAAGGGTACTACGAGCAGTACTTC. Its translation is CASSQGYYEQYF.

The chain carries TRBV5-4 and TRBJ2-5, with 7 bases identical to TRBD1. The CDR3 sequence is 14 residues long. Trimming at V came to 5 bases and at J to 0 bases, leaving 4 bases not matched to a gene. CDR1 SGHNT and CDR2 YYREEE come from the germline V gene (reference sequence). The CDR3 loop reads CASRWDSNQETQYF. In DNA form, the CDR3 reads TGTGCCAGCAGGTGGGACAGCAACCAAGAGACCCAGTACTTC.